This T cell receptor beta chain stems from a study of T cells in Graves' hyperthyroidism and ophthalmopathy. The V gene lost 7 bases and the J gene lost 1 base, with 11 bases spanning the gap. Germline loops: CDR1 MNHNS, CDR2 SASEGT. The CDR3 covers 13 residues. Study-level points and caveats: Clonotypes that were expanded in thyroid above 0.001 mostly appeared in blood too.

Extraction of PBMCs used 8.5 to 10 ml of fresh peripheral blood. Amplification of TCR beta CDR3 regions used RNA as the template. First-round RT-PCR targeting the TCR CDR3 was performed with the HTBI primer set. TCRdb reprocessed the multiplex PCR reads with MiXCR, giving one entry per CDR3 protein. The data show over 350,000 distinct CDR3 sequences, less than 20% seen once. There are many counts of this clonotype. Its target is unknown. This chain joins TRBV6-1 and TRBJ2-7; tentative D call: TRBD1 (5 bases). Source material: blood. The receptor was derived from a young man with Graves' ophthalmopathy. The CDR3 DNA reads TGTGCCAGCAAGAACGGACATTCCTACGAGCAGTACTTC. It is translated as CASKNGHSYEQYF.